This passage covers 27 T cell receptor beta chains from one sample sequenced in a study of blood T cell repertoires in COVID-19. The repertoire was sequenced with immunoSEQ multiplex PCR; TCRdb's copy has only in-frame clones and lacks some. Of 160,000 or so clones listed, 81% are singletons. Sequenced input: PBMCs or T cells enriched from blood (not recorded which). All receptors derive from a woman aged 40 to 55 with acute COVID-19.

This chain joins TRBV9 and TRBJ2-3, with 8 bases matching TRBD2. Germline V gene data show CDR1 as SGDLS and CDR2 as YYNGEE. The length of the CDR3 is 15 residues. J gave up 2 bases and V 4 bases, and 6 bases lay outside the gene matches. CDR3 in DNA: TGTGCCAGCAGCCGACTAGCGTCTAACACAGATACGCAGTATTTT. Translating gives CASSRLASNTDTQYF.

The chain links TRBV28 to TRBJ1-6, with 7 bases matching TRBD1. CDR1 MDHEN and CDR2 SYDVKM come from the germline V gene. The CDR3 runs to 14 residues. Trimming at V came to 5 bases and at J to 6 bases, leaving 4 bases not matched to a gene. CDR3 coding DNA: TGTGCCAGCAGTAGGGACAGCTTTAATTCACCCCTCCACTTT. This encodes CASSRDSFNSPLHF. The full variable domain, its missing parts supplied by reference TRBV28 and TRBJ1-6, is DVKVTQSSRYLVKRTGEKVFLECVQDMDHENMFWYRQDPGLGLRLIYFSYDVKMKEKGDIPEGYSVSREKKERFSLILESASTNQTSMYLCASSRDSFNSPLHFGNGTRLTVT.

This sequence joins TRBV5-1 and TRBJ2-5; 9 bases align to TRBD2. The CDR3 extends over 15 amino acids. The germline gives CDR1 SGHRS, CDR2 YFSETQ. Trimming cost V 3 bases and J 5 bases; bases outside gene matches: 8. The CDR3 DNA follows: TGCGCCAGCAGCTCGACTAGCGGAAAGTTTGAGACCCAGTACTTC. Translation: CASSSTSGKFETQYF.

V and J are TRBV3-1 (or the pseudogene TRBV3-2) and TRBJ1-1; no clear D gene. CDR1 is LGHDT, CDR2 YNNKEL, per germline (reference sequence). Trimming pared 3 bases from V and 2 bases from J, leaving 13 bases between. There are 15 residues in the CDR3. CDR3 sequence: CASSHGQEVNTEAFF. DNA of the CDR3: TGTGCCAGCAGCCACGGGCAGGAGGTAAACACTGAAGCTTTCTTT.

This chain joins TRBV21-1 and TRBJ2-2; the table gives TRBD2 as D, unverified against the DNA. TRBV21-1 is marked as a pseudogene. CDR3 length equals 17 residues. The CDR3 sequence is CATSSGRATGRDRGAVF. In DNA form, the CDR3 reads TGTGCCACCTCTAGCGGGAGGGCCACGGGTAGAGACCGGGGAGCTGTTTTT.

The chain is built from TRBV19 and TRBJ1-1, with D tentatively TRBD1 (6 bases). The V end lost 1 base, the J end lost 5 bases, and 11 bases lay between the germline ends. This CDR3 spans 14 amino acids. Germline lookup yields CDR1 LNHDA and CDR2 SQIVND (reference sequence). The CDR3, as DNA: TGTGCCAGTAGTATAGGAGGGGGTCGAACTGAAGCTTTCTTT. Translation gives CASSIGGGRTEAFF. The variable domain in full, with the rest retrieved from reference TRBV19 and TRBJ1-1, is DGGITQSPKYLFRKEGQNVTLSCEQNLNHDAMYWYRQDPGQGLRLIYYSQIVNDFQKGDIAEGYSVSREKKESFPLTVTSAQKNPTAFYLCASSIGGGRTEAFFGQGTRLTVV.

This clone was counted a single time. CDR3 sequence reads: CAISETPPGEAFF. The CDR3 DNA reads TGTGCCATCAGTGAGACCCCTCCGGGTGAAGCTTTCTTT. The genes are TRBV10-3 and TRBJ1-1; D is unclear. The CDR3 is 13 amino acids. V was trimmed by 2 bases and J by 7 bases, leaving 11 bases between them. Germline V gene lookup returns CDR1 ENHRY and CDR2 SYGVKD.

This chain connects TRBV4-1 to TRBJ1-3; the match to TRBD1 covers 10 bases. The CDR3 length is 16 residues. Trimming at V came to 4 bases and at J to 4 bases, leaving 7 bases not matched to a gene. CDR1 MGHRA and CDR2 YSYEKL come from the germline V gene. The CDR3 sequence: CASSRYDRGLGNTIYF. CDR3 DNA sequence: TGCGCCAGCAGCCGGTATGACAGGGGGCTAGGAAACACCATATATTTT.

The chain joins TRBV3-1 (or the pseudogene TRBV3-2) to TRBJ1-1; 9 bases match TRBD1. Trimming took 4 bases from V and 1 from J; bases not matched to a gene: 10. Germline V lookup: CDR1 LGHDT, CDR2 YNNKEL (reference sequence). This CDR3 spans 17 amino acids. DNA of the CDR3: TGTGCCAGCAGCCGGCGGGACAGGGATTTGCGGAACACTGAAGCTTTCTTT. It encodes CASSRRDRDLRNTEAFF.

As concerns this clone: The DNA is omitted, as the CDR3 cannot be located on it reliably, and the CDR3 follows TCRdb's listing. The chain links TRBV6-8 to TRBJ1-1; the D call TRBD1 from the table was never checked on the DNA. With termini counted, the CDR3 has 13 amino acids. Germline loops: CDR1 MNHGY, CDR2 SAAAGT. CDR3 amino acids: CASIWQWNTEAFF.

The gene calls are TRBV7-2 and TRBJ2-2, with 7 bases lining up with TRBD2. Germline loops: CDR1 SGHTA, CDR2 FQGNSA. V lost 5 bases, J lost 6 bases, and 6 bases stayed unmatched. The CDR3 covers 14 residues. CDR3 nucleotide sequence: TGTGCCAGCAGCAAAGGACTAGGAGCCGGGGAGCTGTTTTTT. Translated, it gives CASSKGLGAGELFF.

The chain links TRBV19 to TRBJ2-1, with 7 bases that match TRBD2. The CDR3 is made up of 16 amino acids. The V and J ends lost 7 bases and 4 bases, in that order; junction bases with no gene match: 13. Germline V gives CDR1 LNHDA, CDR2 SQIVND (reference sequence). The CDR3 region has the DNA TGTGCCAGTACCCCCCGGAGTAGCGGGCGATACAATGAGCAGTTCTTC. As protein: CASTPRSSGRYNEQFF.

The CDR3 region is CASSLGQGQVNEQFF. CDR3 in DNA: TGCGCCAGCAGCTTGGGGCAGGGGCAAGTCAATGAGCAGTTCTTC. J is TRBJ2-1 and V is TRBV5-1, with D possibly being TRBD1 (6 bases). V dropped 0 bases and J dropped 6 bases, with 13 bases sitting between them. Germline V gene lookup returns CDR1 SGHRS and CDR2 YFSETQ. The CDR3 loop spans 15 amino acids. The full variable domain, in which reference TRBV5-1 and TRBJ2-1 provide the parts outside the CDR3, is KAGVTQTPRYLIKTRGQQVTLSCSPISGHRSVSWYQQTPGQGLQFLFEYFSETQRNKGNFPGRFSGRQFSNSRSEMNVSTLELGDSALYLCASSLGQGQVNEQFFGPGTRLTVL.

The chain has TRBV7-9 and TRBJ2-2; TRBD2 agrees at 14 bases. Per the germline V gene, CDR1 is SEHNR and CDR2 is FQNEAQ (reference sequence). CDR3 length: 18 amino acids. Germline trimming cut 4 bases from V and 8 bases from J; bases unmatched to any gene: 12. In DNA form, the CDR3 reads TGTGCCAGCAGCTCCCCCCTGGGGACTAGCGGGAGAACTGGGGAGCTGTTTTTT. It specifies CASSSPLGTSGRTGELFF.

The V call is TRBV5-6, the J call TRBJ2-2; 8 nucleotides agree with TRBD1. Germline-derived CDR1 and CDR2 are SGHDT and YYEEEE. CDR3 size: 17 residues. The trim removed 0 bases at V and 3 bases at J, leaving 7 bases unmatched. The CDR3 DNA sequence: TGTGCCAGCAGCTTGGCCGGGCAGGGGGCCTACACCGGGGAGCTGTTTTTT. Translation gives CASSLAGQGAYTGELFF.

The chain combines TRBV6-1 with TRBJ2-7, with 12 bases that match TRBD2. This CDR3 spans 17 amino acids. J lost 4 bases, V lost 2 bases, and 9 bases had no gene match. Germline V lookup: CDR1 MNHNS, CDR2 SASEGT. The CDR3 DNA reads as TGTGCCAGCAGTGAACTAGCGGGAGGGCCAAGTAGATACGAGCAGTACTTC. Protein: CASSELAGGPSRYEQYF.

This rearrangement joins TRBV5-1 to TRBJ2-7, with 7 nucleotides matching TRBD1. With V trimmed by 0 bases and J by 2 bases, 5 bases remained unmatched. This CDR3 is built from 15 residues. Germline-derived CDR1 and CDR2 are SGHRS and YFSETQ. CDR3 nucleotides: TGCGCCAGCAGCTTGGGGACAGGTACGCCCTACGAGCAGTACGTC. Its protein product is CASSLGTGTPYEQYV.

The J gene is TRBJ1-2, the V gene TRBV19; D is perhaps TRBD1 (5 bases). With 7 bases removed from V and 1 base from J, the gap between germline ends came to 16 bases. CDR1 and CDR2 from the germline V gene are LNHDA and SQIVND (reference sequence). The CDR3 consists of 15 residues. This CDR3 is CASTVRAVGNYGYTF. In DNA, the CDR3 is TGTGCCAGTACCGTCAGGGCAGTCGGTAACTATGGCTACACCTTC.

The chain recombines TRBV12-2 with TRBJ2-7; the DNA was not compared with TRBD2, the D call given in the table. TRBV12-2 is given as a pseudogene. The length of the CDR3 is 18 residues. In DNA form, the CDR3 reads TGTGCAAGTCGCCCCGAGTACACCACAATTGGCGGGCCAAACCCCTCACACGTC. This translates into CASRPEYTTIGGPNPSHV.

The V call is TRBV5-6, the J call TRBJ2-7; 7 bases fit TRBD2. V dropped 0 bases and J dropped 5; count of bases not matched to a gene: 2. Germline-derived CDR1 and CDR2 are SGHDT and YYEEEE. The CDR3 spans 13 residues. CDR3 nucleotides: TGTGCCAGCAGCTTGGCCGGGAGGCACGAGCAGTACTTC. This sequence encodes CASSLAGRHEQYF.

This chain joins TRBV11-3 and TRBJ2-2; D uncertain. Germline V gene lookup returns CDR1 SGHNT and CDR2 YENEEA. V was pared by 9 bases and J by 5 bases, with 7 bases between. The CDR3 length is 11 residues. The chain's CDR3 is CASTRTGELFF. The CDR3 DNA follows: TGTGCCAGTACTCGAACCGGGGAGCTGTTTTTT.

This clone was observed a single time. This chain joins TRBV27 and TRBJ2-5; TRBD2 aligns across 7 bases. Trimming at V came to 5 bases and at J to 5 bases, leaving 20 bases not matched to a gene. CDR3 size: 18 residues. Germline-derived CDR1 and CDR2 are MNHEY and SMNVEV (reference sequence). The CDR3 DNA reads TGTGCCAGCAGTCCAATCGGGGAGGCTAGCGGACTTACGGAGACCCAGTACTTC. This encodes CASSPIGEASGLTETQYF.

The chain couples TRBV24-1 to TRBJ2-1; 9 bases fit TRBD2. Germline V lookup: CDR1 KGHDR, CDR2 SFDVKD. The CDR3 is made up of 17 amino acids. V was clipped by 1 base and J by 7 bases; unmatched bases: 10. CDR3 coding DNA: TGTGCCACCAGTGATTTATCCGGGGCGGGAGGGAGGAATGAGCAGTTCTTC. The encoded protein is CATSDLSGAGGRNEQFF.

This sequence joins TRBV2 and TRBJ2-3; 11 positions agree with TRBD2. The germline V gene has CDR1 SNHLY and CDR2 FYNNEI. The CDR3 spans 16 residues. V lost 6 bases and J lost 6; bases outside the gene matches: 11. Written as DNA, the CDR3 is TGTGCCAGCAGAGCGCTAGCGGGAGGCGGGCACGATACGCAGTATTTT. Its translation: CASRALAGGGHDTQYF. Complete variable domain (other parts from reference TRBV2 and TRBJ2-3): EPEVTQTPSHQVTQMGQEVILRCVPISNHLYFYWYRQILGQKVEFLVSFYNNEISEKSEIFDDQFSVERPDGSNFTLKIRSTKLEDSAMYFCASRALAGGGHDTQYFGPGTRLTVL.

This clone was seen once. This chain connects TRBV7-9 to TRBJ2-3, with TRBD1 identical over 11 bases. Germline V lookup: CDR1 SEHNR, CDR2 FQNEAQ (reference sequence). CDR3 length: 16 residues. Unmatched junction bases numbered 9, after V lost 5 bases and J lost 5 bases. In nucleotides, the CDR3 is TGTGCCAGCAGCCTGACCGGACAGGGGGCTATAGATACGCAGTATTTT. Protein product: CASSLTGQGAIDTQYF.

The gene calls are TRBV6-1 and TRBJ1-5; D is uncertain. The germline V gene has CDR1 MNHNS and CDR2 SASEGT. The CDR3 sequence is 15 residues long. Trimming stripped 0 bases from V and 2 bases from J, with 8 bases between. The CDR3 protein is CASSEAVGGNQPQHF. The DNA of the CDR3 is TGTGCCAGCAGTGAAGCGGTGGGAGGCAATCAGCCCCAGCATTTT.

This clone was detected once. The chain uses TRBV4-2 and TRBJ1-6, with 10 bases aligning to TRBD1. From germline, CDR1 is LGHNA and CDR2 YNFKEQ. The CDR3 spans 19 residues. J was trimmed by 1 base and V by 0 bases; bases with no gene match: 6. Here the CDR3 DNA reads TGTGCCAGCAGCCAAGAAGCGACAGGGGGCGCGTCCTATAATTCACCCCTCCACTTT. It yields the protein CASSQEATGGASYNSPLHF.